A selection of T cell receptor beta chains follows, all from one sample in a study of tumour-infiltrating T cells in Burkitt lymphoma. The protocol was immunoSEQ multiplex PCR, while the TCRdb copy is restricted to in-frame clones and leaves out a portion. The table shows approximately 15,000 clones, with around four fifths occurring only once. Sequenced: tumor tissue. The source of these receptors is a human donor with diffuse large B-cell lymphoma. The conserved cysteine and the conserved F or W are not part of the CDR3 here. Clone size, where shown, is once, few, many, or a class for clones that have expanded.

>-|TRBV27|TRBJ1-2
ATSDRTNYGYT
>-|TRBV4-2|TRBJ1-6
ASSQVAPDSPLH
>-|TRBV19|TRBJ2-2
ASSIGRTNTGELF
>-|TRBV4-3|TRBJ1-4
ASSQKRSPMEKLF
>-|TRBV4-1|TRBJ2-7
ASSQLAGGTYEQY
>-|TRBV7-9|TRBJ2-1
ASRYNSPEQF
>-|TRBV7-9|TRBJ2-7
ASSQTTDWGDEQY
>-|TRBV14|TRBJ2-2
ASSRVSSSVRGYTGELF
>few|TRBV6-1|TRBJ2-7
ASSEAWGMGSYEQY
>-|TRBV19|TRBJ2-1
ASGIGRLNEQF
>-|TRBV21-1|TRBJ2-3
ASSNSRTGAEDTQY
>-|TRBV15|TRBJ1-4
ATSRAGTGDEKLF
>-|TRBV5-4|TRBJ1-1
ASSLAGRMNTEAF
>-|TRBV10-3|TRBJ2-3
AMRDTGREDTQY
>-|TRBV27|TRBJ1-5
ASSFAERGQPQH
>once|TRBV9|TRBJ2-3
ASSVEGLAGDTQY
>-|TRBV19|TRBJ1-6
ASSMDRNDNSPLH
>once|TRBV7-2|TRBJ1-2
ASSHGTLADYGYT
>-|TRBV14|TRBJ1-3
ASSHWDNSGNTIY
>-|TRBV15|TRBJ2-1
ATSRLLAGVYNEQF
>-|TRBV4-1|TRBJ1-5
ASSQDLQGGNQPQH
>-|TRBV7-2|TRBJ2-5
ASSAGTTYQETQY
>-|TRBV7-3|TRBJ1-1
ASSLGQGISEAF
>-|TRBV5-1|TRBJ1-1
ASSLARGTGLNTEAF
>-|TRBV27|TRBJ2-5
ASSLSDGLPQETQY
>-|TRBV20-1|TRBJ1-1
SARGGAEAF
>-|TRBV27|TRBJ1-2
ASSLQQGGYYGYT
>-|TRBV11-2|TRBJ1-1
ASGRPHTEAF
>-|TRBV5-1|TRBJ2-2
ASRPGTSVSTGELF
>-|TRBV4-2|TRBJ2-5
ASSQVWGGEETQY
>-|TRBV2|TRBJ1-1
ASSEGVNTEAF
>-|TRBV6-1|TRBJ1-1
ASSLHRGTEAF
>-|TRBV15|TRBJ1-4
ATSRVAEKLF
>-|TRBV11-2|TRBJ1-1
ASRPDPTGITEAF
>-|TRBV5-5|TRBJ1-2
ASSLDGQGAYGYI
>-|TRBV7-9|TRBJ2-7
ATSGAIGRENWDEQY
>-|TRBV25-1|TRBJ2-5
ASRLAGAETQY
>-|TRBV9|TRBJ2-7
ASSETSAAYEQY
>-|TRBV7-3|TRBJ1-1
ASSSGTEAF
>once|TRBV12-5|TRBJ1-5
ASGDGPRDQPQH
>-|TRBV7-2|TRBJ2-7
ASSPMAGGTYEQY
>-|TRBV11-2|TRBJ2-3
ASSFPGTGASQY
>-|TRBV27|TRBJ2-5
ASSPNLAGAQETQY
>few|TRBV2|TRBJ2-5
ASIRRIQETQY
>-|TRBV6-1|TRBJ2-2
ASSSGQPNTGELF
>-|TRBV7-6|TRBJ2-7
ASSPRTGQNEQY
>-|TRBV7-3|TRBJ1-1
ASSYGPNTEAF
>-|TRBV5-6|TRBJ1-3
ASCRTGLGVTIY